The TCR beta chain under discussion was sequenced for a study of breast tumors, draining lymph nodes, adjacent tissues. One entry per CDR3 protein results from TCRdb running MiXCR on the multiplex PCR reads. The data show over 150,000 distinct CDR3 sequences, with roughly 30% seen just once and about 4.5% held by the top ten. This clonotype was counted ten times or more. The antigen is undetermined. The lymph nodes were axillary draining lymph nodes from breast cancer patients. V was pared by 2 bases and J by 2 bases, with 3 bases between. This CDR3 has 13 residues. Germline CDR1 LGHDT, CDR2 YNNKEL (reference sequence). Points from the study as a whole: Tumor and nontumor repertoires were significantly more similar in luminal-like than in basal-like breast cancer.

This receptor was taken from a female donor with breast cancer. Some clones in this sample may be carry-over from other donors' samples. The chain combines TRBV3-1 with TRBJ2-2; D gene uncertain. Sequencing was done on a sample of axillary lymph node tissue. The CDR3 nucleotides read TGTGCCAGCAGCCAAATAAACACCGGGGAGCTGTTTTTT. Protein: CASSQINTGELFF.